The sequence of this T cell receptor beta chain was determined in a study of OX40 agonist ivuxolimab in advanced cancers. Study background: Of mixed ages from about 20 to 90 and averaging approximately 60 years, the group was roughly 85% male.

This table comes from immunoSEQ multiplex PCR, and its TCRdb copy is limited to in-frame clones, with some not included. The sample comprises tens of thousands of clones, roughly 90% of which are singletons, and 25% rests with the top ten. V was clipped by 5 bases and J by 6 bases, with 14 bases between them. The CDR3 has 13 residues. In germline, CDR1 is SGHTA, CDR2 FQGTGA. The receptor comes from an adult with an advanced solid tumor such as melanoma, head and neck, liver or kidney cancer. The sequenced sample was CD4+ or CD8+ T cells sorted from blood, obtained in a trial of the OX40 agonist ivuxolimab. V usage is TRBV7-3 and J usage is TRBJ2-7; weak D call: TRBD2 (5 bases). As DNA, the CDR3 is TGTGCCAGCAGCGTGAGCCTAGGGAGCGAGCAGTACTTC. As protein: CASSVSLGSEQYF.